The source of this T cell receptor beta chain is a study of blood T cells in healthy people across ages. About the research overall: Template switching recovered approximately one barcoded beta molecule for every two T cells.

Regarding the study as a whole: It was held that the diversity estimates obtained from one million T cells were underestimates.

Primed by a sample-barcoded 5' primer and a J-beta primer mix, a second PCR proceeded for 7 to 11 cycles. Each CDR3 protein is one row after TCRdb ran MiXCR on the 5' RACE reads. The table shows approximately 350,000 distinct CDR3 sequences, with about half occurring only once. Germline assignment: CDR1 DFQATT and CDR2 SNEGSKA (reference sequence). Trimming took off 1 base at V and 2 bases at J, with 15 bases between the two ends. The CDR3 runs 15 residues. About this clonotype: Its antigen is as yet unknown.

The source material was blood. This chain joins TRBV20-1 and TRBJ2-7, with no clear D. The sequence was obtained from a man between 60 and 75 years old in good health. Here the CDR3 DNA reads TGCAGTGCTAGAGGGGGTCAGCAGCTCCCCTACGAGCAGTACTTC. Its translation is CSARGGQQLPYEQYF.